This paragraph covers one T cell receptor beta chain sequence. The sample belongs to a study of T cell changes during pregnancy in multiple sclerosis. TCRdb keeps only in-frame clones here, not all; method: immunoSEQ multiplex PCR. The sample lists around 63,000 clones; about 94% were seen once. Trimming cost V 6 bases and J 2 bases; bases outside gene matches: 10. Germline CDR1 reads MGHDK; CDR2 reads SYGVNS. The CDR3 is 17 amino acids. The sample was peripheral blood, taken in the third trimester of pregnancy. The chain has TRBV25-1 and TRBJ2-6, with 7 bases identical to TRBD1. The clonotype was recovered from a female donor in good health, enrolled as a control in a pregnancy study. In DNA, the CDR3 is TGTGCCAGCAGCGATAACTACAGGGGAACTGGGGCCAACGTCCTGACTTTC. This codes for CASSDNYRGTGANVLTF.